This T cell receptor beta chain came from a study of OX40 agonist ivuxolimab in advanced cancers. Clones were read by immunoSEQ multiplex PCR, and TCRdb kept only the in-frame ones, dropping some. The top ten clones hold approximately 1.3% of a sample with tens of thousands of clones, nearly 90% of them seen once. CDR1 is SQVTM and CDR2 is ANQGSEA in the germline V gene. This CDR3 region has 17 residues. The germline V and J ends were trimmed by 6 bases and 0 bases, with 18 bases remaining between them. The gene calls are TRBV29-1 and TRBJ2-6; no definite D call. Source: CD4+ or CD8+ T cells sorted from blood, taken in a trial of the OX40 agonist ivuxolimab. The source is an adult with an advanced solid tumor such as melanoma, head and neck, liver or kidney cancer. CDR3 sequence (DNA): TGCAGCGTCCTCACCCCCCGTGCCCGCTCTGGGGCCAACGTCCTGACTTTC. Protein product: CSVLTPRARSGANVLTF.